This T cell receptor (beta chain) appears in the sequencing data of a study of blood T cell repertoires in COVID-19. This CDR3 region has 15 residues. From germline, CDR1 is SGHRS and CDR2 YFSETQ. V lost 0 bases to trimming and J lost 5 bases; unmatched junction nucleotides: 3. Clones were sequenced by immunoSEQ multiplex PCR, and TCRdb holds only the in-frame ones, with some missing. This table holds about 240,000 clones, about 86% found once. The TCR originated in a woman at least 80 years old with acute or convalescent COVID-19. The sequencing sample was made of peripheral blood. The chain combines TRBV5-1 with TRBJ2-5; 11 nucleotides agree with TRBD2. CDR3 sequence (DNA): TGCGCCAGCAGCTTGGCCGGGACTAGCGGTGAGACCCAGTACTTC. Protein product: CASSLAGTSGETQYF.